A selection of T cell receptor beta chains follows, all from one sample in a study of T cells in Graves' hyperthyroidism and ophthalmopathy. TCRdb analysed the multiplex PCR reads with MiXCR anew, one entry per CDR3 protein. This table holds fewer than 450,000 distinct CDR3 sequences, around an eighth found once. Sequencing was done on a sample of blood. Source of these receptors: a man over 45 with Graves' ophthalmopathy. CDR3s include the opening cysteine and the closing phenylalanine or tryptophan. A D gene is named only where the DNA matches it firmly. Size tells how often a clone was seen (once, few, many) or the class of an expanded clone, and some rows leave it out.

TRBV11-2	TRBJ2-4	-	many	TGTGCCAGCAGGCCAACTAGTTCGGCCAAAAACATTCAGTACTTC	CASRPTSSAKNIQYF
TRBV28	TRBJ1-1	-	many	TGTGCCAGCAAAATCCAGCACACTGAAGCTTTCTTT	CASKIQHTEAFF
TRBV29-1	TRBJ2-6	TRBD1	-	TGCAGCGTCCGTCAGACAGGGTCGACGGGGGCCAACGTCCTGACTTTC	CSVRQTGSTGANVLTF
TRBV20-1	TRBJ1-1	-	many	TGCAGTGCTAGAGATAGGGTTCACACTGAAGCTTTCTTT	CSARDRVHTEAFF
TRBV6-1	TRBJ2-1	-	-	TGTGCCAGCAGTGCCACCACCAAGAGTTCCTACAATGAGCAGTTCTTC	CASSATTKSSYNEQFF
TRBV20-1	TRBJ1-1	-	many	TGCAGTGCTAGAGTGGGGCAGATGAACACTGAAGCTTTCTTT	CSARVGQMNTEAFF
TRBV5-1	TRBJ2-3	TRBD2	many	TGCGCCAGCAGCTCGGGACTAGCGGGAGTCGTGGGAGATACGCAGTATTTT	CASSSGLAGVVGDTQYF
TRBV20-1	TRBJ2-3	-	many	TGCAGTGCTAGAGGGGGGGGCACAGATACGCAGTATTTT	CSARGGGTDTQYF
TRBV9	TRBJ2-5	-	many	TGCGCCAGCAGTGTTGGTGGGGAGACCCAGTACTTC	CASSVGGETQYF
TRBV15	TRBJ2-7	-	many	TGTGCCACCAGCAGAGATCAAGGGAGCTCCTACGAGCAGTACTTC	CATSRDQGSSYEQYF
TRBV2	TRBJ2-3	-	many	TGTGCCAGCACAAAGGACAGAGTGGGCACAGATACGCAGTATTTT	CASTKDRVGTDTQYF
TRBV19	TRBJ1-5	TRBD1	few	TGTGCCAGTAGTATTAGCAGGGGGCGAGAACAGCCCCAGCATTTT	CASSISRGREQPQHF
TRBV30	TRBJ1-4	-	few	TGTGCCTGGAGCGAGGGCAGCCCGGGAAAACTGTTTTTT	CAWSEGSPGKLFF
TRBV30	TRBJ2-7	-	many	TGTGCCTGGAGCGGGGACCACTACGAGCAGTACTTC	CAWSGDHYEQYF
TRBV3-1	TRBJ1-4	TRBD1	many	TGTGCCAGCAGCCCGACAGGGTATAAAGAAAAACTGTTTTTT	CASSPTGYKEKLFF
TRBV29-1	TRBJ1-1	TRBD1	many	TGCAGCGTGACATACATGGACAGGCTCAACACTGAAGCTTTCTTT	CSVTYMDRLNTEAFF
TRBV5-1	TRBJ2-2	-	many	TGCGCCAGCAGCCAAATGAAAGAGCTGTTTTTT	CASSQMKELFF
TRBV5-1	TRBJ1-1	-	many	TGCGCCAGCAGCCAGGGTTGGACTGAAGCTTTCTTT	CASSQGWTEAFF
TRBV5-6	TRBJ2-7	-	many	TGTGCCAGCAGCTTATCTGGGCAGGGAGGTGAGCAGTACTTC	CASSLSGQGGEQYF
TRBV5-1	TRBJ2-6	-	many	TGCGCCAGCAGCTTGCAAGGGTCTGGGGCCAACGTCCTGACTTTC	CASSLQGSGANVLTF
TRBV12-3/TRBV12-4	TRBJ2-2	-	many	TGTGCCAGCAGTACACTAGTTTTAGGATCCACCGGGGAGCTGTTTTTT	CASSTLVLGSTGELFF
TRBV18	TRBJ2-7	-	many	TGTGCCAGCTCACCAACGGGGGAGATCGAGCAGTACTTC	CASSPTGEIEQYF
TRBV13	TRBJ1-1	-	many	TGTGCCAGCAGATGGGGGAACACTGAAGCTTTCTTT	CASRWGNTEAFF
TRBV19	TRBJ2-7	-	-	TGTGCCAGTAGTACGCGGACTGAGCAGTACTTC	CASSTRTEQYF
TRBV6-1	TRBJ1-2	-	-	TGTGCCAGCAGAACGGACGAGAATGGCTACACCTTC	CASRTDENGYTF
TRBV5-6	TRBJ1-1	-	-	TGTGCCAGCTCCGGGGGTTTCTTT	CASSGGFF
TRBV12-3/TRBV12-4	TRBJ2-1	TRBD2	many	TGTGCCAGCAGCTTTGGACTAGCGGGAGGTGTTTCCTACAATGAGCAGTTCTTC	CASSFGLAGGVSYNEQFF